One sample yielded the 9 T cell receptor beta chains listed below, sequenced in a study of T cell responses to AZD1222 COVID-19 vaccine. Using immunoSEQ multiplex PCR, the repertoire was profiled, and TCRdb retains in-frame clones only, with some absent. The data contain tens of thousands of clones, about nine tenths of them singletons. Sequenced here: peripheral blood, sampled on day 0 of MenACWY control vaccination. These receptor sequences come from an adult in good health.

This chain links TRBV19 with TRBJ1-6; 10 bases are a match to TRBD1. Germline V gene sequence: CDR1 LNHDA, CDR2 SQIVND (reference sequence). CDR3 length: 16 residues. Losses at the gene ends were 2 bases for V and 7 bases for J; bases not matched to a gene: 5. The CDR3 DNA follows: TGTGCCAGTAGTATAAGGCCGGGACAGGGGAATTCACCCCTCCACTTT. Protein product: CASSIRPGQGNSPLHF. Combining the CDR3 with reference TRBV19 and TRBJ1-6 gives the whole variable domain DGGITQSPKYLFRKEGQNVTLSCEQNLNHDAMYWYRQDPGQGLRLIYYSQIVNDFQKGDIAEGYSVSREKKESFPLTVTSAQKNPTAFYLCASSIRPGQGNSPLHFGNGTRLTVT.

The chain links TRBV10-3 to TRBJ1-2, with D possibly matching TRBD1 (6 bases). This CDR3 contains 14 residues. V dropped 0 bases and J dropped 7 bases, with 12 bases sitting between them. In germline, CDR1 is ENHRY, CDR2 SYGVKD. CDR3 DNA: TGTGCCATCAGTGAGTCGAGGACAGAAGGTGGCTACACCTTC. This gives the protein CAISESRTEGGYTF.

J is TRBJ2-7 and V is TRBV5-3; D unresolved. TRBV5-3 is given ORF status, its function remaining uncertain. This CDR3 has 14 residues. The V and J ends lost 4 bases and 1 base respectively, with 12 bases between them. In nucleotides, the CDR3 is TGTGCCAGAAGCCTTGACCGAATTTCCTACGAGCAGTACTTC. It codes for CARSLDRISYEQYF.

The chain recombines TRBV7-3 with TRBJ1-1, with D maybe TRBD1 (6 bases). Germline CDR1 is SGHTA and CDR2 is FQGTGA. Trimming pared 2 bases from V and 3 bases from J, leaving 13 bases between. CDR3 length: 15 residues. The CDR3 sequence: CASSLFGGLDTEAFF. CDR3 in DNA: TGTGCCAGCAGCTTATTCGGGGGGCTGGACACTGAAGCTTTCTTT.

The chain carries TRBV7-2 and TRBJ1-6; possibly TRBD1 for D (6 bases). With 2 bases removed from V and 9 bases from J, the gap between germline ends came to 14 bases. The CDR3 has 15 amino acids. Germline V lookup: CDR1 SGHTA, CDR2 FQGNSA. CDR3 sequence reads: CASSLHDRLISPLHF. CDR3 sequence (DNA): TGTGCCAGCAGCTTACATGACAGGCTAATTTCACCCCTCCACTTT.

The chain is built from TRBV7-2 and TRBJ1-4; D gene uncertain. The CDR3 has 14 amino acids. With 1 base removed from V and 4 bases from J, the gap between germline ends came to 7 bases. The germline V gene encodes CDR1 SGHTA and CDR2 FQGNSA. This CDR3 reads CASSLVGNNEKLFF. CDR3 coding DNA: TGTGCCAGCAGCTTAGTAGGGAATAATGAAAAACTGTTTTTT.

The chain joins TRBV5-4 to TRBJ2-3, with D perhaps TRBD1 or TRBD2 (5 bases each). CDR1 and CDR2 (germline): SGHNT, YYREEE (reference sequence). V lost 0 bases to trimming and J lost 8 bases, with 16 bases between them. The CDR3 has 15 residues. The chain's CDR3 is CASSLGGAYHGTQYF. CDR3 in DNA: TGTGCCAGCAGCTTGGGAGGGGCCTACCATGGTACGCAGTATTTT.

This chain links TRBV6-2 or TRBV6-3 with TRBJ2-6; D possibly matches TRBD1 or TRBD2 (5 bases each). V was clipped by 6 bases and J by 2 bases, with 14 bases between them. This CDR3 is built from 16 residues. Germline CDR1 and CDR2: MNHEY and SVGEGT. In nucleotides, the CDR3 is TGTGCCAGCAGCCAATTAGAGGGGACTGGGGCCAACGTCCTGACTTTC. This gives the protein CASSQLEGTGANVLTF.

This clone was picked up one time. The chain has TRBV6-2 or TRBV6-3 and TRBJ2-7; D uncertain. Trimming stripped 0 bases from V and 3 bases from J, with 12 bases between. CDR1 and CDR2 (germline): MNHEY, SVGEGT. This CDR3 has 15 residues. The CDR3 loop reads CASSYSNSGFYEQYF. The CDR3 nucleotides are TGTGCCAGCAGTTACTCGAATTCAGGTTTCTACGAGCAGTACTTC.